The 5 T cell receptor beta chains below come from one sample, sequenced in a study of blood T cells in healthy people across ages. Combining a sample-barcoded 5' primer with a J-beta primer mix, a second PCR ran for about 6 to 11 cycles. TCRdb used MiXCR to reprocess the 5' RACE reads, holding one entry per CDR3 protein. The sample has 650,000 to 800,000 distinct CDR3 sequences, more than 40% seen once; the top ten hold about 19%. Sequencing was done on a sample of blood. The origin of the receptors is a man in his 60s in good health.

This chain links TRBV6-1 with TRBJ1-2; no clear D. CDR1 MNHNS and CDR2 SASEGT come from the germline V gene. This CDR3 has 17 residues. Between the trimmed V and J ends, which lost 1 base and 5 bases, there was a span of 20 bases. Written as DNA, the CDR3 is TGTGCCAGCAGTGAAGAGCACAGTGCCATGTCTCTATATGGCTACACCTTC. Protein product: CASSEEHSAMSLYGYTF.

The chain is built from TRBV7-9 and TRBJ2-7, with D perhaps matching TRBD1 (6 bases). The V end was cut by 5 bases, the J end by 6 bases, with 20 bases between. The CDR3 extends over 15 amino acids. Per germline, CDR1 SEHNR and CDR2 FQNEAQ (reference sequence). This CDR3 reads CASSLGTSPVSEQYF. CDR3 sequence (DNA): TGTGCCAGCAGCCTCGGGACATCTCCAGTGAGCGAGCAGTACTTC.

This chain uses TRBV15 with TRBJ2-1, with 11 bases that match TRBD2. The DNA end favors TRBJ2-7, so the J call may be wrong. This CDR3 has 17 residues. CDR1 is LNHNV, CDR2 YYDKDF, per germline (reference sequence). In DNA, the CDR3 is TGTGCCACCAGCATAACTAGCGGGGGTTTCTCCTACAATGAGCAGTACTTC. It specifies CATSITSGGFSYNEQYF.

CDR3 in DNA: TGTGCCTGCTATTCGCCGGGACAGGGGGTGGGCAATGAGCAGTTCTTC. This codes for CACYSPGQGVGNEQFF. This chain connects TRBV30 to TRBJ2-1; 11 bases are shared with TRBD1. V lost 6 bases to trimming and J lost 6 bases; unmatched junction nucleotides: 13. The germline CDR1 and CDR2 sequences are GTSNPN and SVGIG (reference sequence). The CDR3 is 16 residues long.

This clonotype was counted a few times. The chain combines TRBV5-1 with TRBJ2-1; D unclear. V lost 4 bases to trimming and J lost 6 bases, with 11 bases between them. Germline V CDR1 and CDR2: SGHRS, YFSETQ. This CDR3 is built from 13 residues. The DNA for the CDR3 is TGCGCCAGCAGCCGAGACGGACCCAATGAGCAGTTCTTC. Translating it yields CASSRDGPNEQFF.